The 5 T cell receptor beta chains below all came from one sample that was sequenced in a study of PD-1 blockade in classical Hodgkin lymphoma. Assay: immunoSEQ multiplex PCR; the TCRdb copy retains only in-frame clones and omits some. The sample yields about 64,000 clones, around 90% seen once. The time point was: cycle 4 day 1 (C4D1), after 6 weeks of nivolumab. Each patient relapsed following autologous stem cell transplantation, and prior brentuximab vedotin exposure differed. The specimen was peripheral blood mononuclear cells (PBMCs), collected before the fourth cycle of nivolumab. All receptors come from a human donor with classical Hodgkin lymphoma.

The CDR3 loop is CASSSNQDGPEQFF. For the CDR3, the DNA is TGTGCCAGCAGCTCTAATCAGGACGGTCCGGAGCAGTTCTTC. The genes are TRBV11-2 and TRBJ2-1; D call uncertain. V was trimmed by 4 bases and J by 10 bases, leaving 17 bases between them. The germline gives CDR1 SGHAT, CDR2 FQNNGV. CDR3 size: 14 residues.

The CDR3 is CASSLTGPRSEQFF. The CDR3 coding sequence is TGTGCCAGCAGCTTGACGGGGCCACGGAGTGAGCAGTTCTTC. J is TRBJ2-1 and V is TRBV7-2; the D gene could be TRBD1 or TRBD2 (5 bases each). The CDR3 totals 14 residues. Trimming shortened V by 3 bases and J by 9 bases, and 15 bases separated the two germline ends. Germline V CDR1 and CDR2: SGHTA, FQGNSA.

The chain couples TRBV6-1 to TRBJ1-4; D remains unclear. Germline V gene data show CDR1 as MNHNS and CDR2 as SASEGT. Deletions cut 4 bases from V and 10 bases from J, with 16 bases between. The CDR3 loop spans 14 amino acids. The CDR3 bases are TGTGCCAGCAGTGTTCTTTTGCCCAAGGGAAAACTGTTTTTT. Translated, it gives CASSVLLPKGKLFF.

This sequence joins TRBV6-5 and TRBJ2-7; maybe TRBD1 (6 bases). Germline CDR1 MNHEY, CDR2 SVGAGI. The ends were cut back, 1 base at V and 6 bases at J, with 10 bases in the middle. The CDR3 is 13 residues long. CDR3 coding DNA: TGTGCCAGCAGTTACTTGACAGGTACCGAGCAGTACTTC. Translation: CASSYLTGTEQYF.

The chain combines TRBV11-2 with TRBJ2-7; the D is unclear. The CDR3 extends over 17 amino acids. Germline V lookup: CDR1 SGHAT, CDR2 FQNNGV. Trimming removed 5 bases at V and 3 bases at J, with 23 bases between. The CDR3 sequence is CASSPLGVRRPYYEQYF. As DNA, the CDR3 is TGTGCCAGCAGCCCGCTAGGAGTCAGGCGCCCCTACTACGAGCAGTACTTC.